A single sample gave rise to the 18 T cell receptor beta chains below, sequenced in a study of blood T cells in healthy people across ages. Using a J-beta primer mix together with a sample-barcoded 5' primer, a second PCR was run for roughly 6 to 11 cycles. TCRdb re-analysed the 5' RACE reads in MiXCR, keeping a single row per CDR3 protein. The sample carries some 900,000 distinct CDR3 sequences, 45% to 50% recorded once. Sequencing used blood. The receptors here all came from a young man in good health.

The CDR3 region has the DNA TGTGCCAGCAGCGTAGTAGGGAGGCCTGGCACAGATACGCAGTATTTT. Its protein is CASSVVGRPGTDTQYF. The genes are TRBV9 and TRBJ2-3; possible D gene TRBD2, 6 bases. V was shortened by 0 bases and J by 1 base, with 12 bases between the two germline ends. This CDR3 is 16 amino acids long. Per the germline V gene, CDR1 is SGDLS and CDR2 is YYNGEE.

The chain joins TRBV28 to TRBJ2-7; TRBD2 is a possible D gene (6 bases). V lost 6 bases, J lost 3 bases, and 15 bases lay in between. CDR3 length equals 14 residues. CDR1 MDHEN and CDR2 SYDVKM come from the germline V gene. CDR3 DNA sequence: TGTGCCAGCAGCTATATAGGGGAGGACTACGAGCAGTACTTC. Translating gives CASSYIGEDYEQYF.

V usage is TRBV7-2 and J usage is TRBJ2-6; D is unclear. The CDR3 spans 14 residues. Between the trimmed V and J ends, which lost 4 bases and 4 bases, there was a span of 8 bases. The germline gives CDR1 SGHTA, CDR2 FQGNSA. The CDR3 loop is CASSYLWGANVLTF. CDR3 coding DNA: TGTGCCAGCAGCTACCTTTGGGGGGCCAACGTCCTGACTTTC. Looking up the rest from reference TRBV7-2 and TRBJ2-6 gives the full variable domain: GAGVSQSPSNKVTEKGKDVELRCDPISGHTALYWYRQSLGQGLEFLIYFQGNSAPDKSGLPSDRFSAERTGGSVSTLTIQRTQQEDSAVYLCASSYLWGANVLTFGAGSRLTVL.

The chain combines TRBV7-2 with TRBJ1-1; D ambiguous. Trimming pared 0 bases from V and 1 base from J, leaving 9 bases between. The CDR3 is 15 residues long. Germline V CDR1 and CDR2: SGHTA, FQGNSA. CDR3 nucleotide sequence: TGTGCCAGCAGCTTAGCTCCGGGGAAGAACACTGAAGCTTTCTTT. Protein product: CASSLAPGKNTEAFF. Drawing the rest from reference TRBV7-2 and TRBJ1-1, the complete variable domain is GAGVSQSPSNKVTEKGKDVELRCDPISGHTALYWYRQSLGQGLEFLIYFQGNSAPDKSGLPSDRFSAERTGGSVSTLTIQRTQQEDSAVYLCASSLAPGKNTEAFFGQGTRLTVV.

The chain carries TRBV12-3 or TRBV12-4 and TRBJ2-3, with D perhaps matching TRBD1 (6 bases). V lost 2 bases and J 4 bases, leaving 10 bases between the germline ends. There are 14 residues in the CDR3. CDR3 residues: CASSLQGFADTQYF. CDR3 DNA sequence: TGTGCCAGCAGTTTACAGGGGTTCGCAGATACGCAGTATTTT.

Here the CDR3 reads CASSTQRALSYNEQFF. DNA for the CDR3: TGTGCCAGCAGTACCCAACGGGCTCTGTCCTACAATGAGCAGTTCTTC. J is TRBJ2-1 and V is TRBV27; D remains ambiguous. Germline V gene lookup returns CDR1 MNHEY and CDR2 SMNVEV (reference sequence). CDR3 length: 16 residues. Trimming took off 5 bases at V and 1 base at J, with 15 bases between the two ends.

The V call is TRBV5-1, the J call TRBJ1-6; D unclear. The CDR3 has 16 amino acids. Germline loops: CDR1 SGHRS, CDR2 YFSETQ. V was cut by 5 bases and J by 6 bases, with 18 bases left in between. The CDR3 DNA is TGCGCCAGCAGTTATCAGGAGTCGTCGACTAATTCACCCCTCCACTTT. Encoded protein: CASSYQESSTNSPLHF.

The chain has TRBV4-1 and TRBJ2-7, with D perhaps TRBD2 (5 bases). Germline CDR1 and CDR2: MGHRA and YSYEKL. There are 16 residues in the CDR3. V shed 5 bases and J shed 3 bases, with 20 bases lying between them. CDR3 in amino acids: CASSNGVDLAFYEQYF. The DNA for the CDR3 is TGCGCCAGCAGCAACGGGGTCGATTTGGCTTTCTACGAGCAGTACTTC.

In DNA, the CDR3 is TGCAGCGTTGCCCGGGACGGGGGCGGGGAGCTGTTTTTT. It translates to CSVARDGGGELFF. J is TRBJ2-2 and V is TRBV29-1; TRBD2 is a possible D gene (6 bases). The length of the CDR3 is 13 residues. Germline loops: CDR1 SQVTM, CDR2 ANQGSEA. The V end lost 4 bases, the J end lost 7 bases, and 13 bases lay between the germline ends.

The V call is TRBV4-1, the J call TRBJ2-5, with D hard to call. The CDR3 runs to 14 residues. Germline loops: CDR1 MGHRA, CDR2 YSYEKL. V lost 3 bases to trimming and J lost 11 bases, with 19 bases between them. The CDR3 bases are TGCGCCAGCAGCCATCCCGGACGTGCCTACGATCAGTACTTC. Amino acids: CASSHPGRAYDQYF.

This chain uses TRBV16 with TRBJ2-5; TRBD2 aligns across 11 bases. J lost 5 bases, V lost 9 bases, and 8 bases had no gene match. Germline V gene data show CDR1 as KGHSY and CDR2 as FQNENV. This CDR3 has 14 residues. CDR3 in amino acids: CASSGTSGSETQYF. As DNA, the CDR3 is TGTGCCAGTTCCGGGACTAGCGGTTCGGAGACCCAGTACTTC.

V usage is TRBV7-9 and J usage is TRBJ2-1, with D possibly matching TRBD1 (5 bases). The V end was cut by 2 bases, the J end by 2 bases, with 13 bases between. Germline V CDR1 and CDR2: SEHNR, FQNEAQ (reference sequence). This CDR3 comprises 16 residues. The CDR3 DNA follows: TGTGCCAGCAGCTTACTTACAGGATCCACCTACAATGAGCAGTTCTTC. Its translation is CASSLLTGSTYNEQFF.

This chain uses TRBV20-1 with TRBJ2-5; D unresolved. The CDR3 length is 17 residues. V gave up 1 base and J gave up 1 base, with 19 bases separating them. Per germline, CDR1 DFQATT and CDR2 SNEGSKA (reference sequence). The CDR3 here is CSARVGSGVKGQETQYF. CDR3 in DNA: TGCAGTGCTAGAGTGGGTAGTGGGGTAAAGGGCCAAGAGACCCAGTACTTC.

This clonotype occurred once. The J gene is TRBJ2-2, the V gene TRBV5-1; D is unresolved. The length of the CDR3 is 14 residues. Germline V CDR1 and CDR2: SGHRS, YFSETQ. Trimming pared 4 bases from V and 4 bases from J, leaving 11 bases between. CDR3 in DNA: TGCGCCAGCAGCCTCGAGCATCGCACCGGGGAGCTGTTTTTT. Its protein is CASSLEHRTGELFF.

As for this clonotype: A much larger clonotype is one base distant, so this may be a read error. The V and J genes are TRBV6-1 and TRBJ1-4, with 9 bases aligning to TRBD1. The CDR3 contains 14 residues. Germline lookup yields CDR1 MNHNS and CDR2 SASEGT. The CDR3 coding sequence is TGTGCCAGCAGGGAAGGGACAGGGTTTGAAAAACTGTTTTTT. This encodes CASREGTGFEKLFF.

The genes are TRBV29-1 and TRBJ2-3, with TRBD1 as a possible D gene (6 bases). CDR1 is SQVTM and CDR2 is ANQGSEA in the germline V gene. This CDR3 is 13 amino acids long. V lost 3 bases, J lost 4 bases, and 11 bases lay in between. The DNA for the CDR3 is TGCAGCGTTGAGGTCAGGGGAGCAGATACGCAGTATTTT. Protein sequence: CSVEVRGADTQYF.

The V call is TRBV10-3, the J call TRBJ2-7, with unresolved D. CDR3 length: 14 residues. Germline CDR1 and CDR2: ENHRY and SYGVKD. Trimming removed 2 bases at V and 1 base at J, with 9 bases between. As DNA, the CDR3 is TGTGCCATCAGTGAGCGGGCGCCGTCCTACGAGCAGTACTTC. Its protein product is CAISERAPSYEQYF.

The chain joins TRBV5-1 to TRBJ1-2; no definite D call. V lost 3 bases, J lost 2 bases, and 14 bases lay in between. CDR1 and CDR2 from the germline V gene are SGHRS and YFSETQ. The CDR3 has 15 residues. The CDR3 sequence is CASSSGSNLNYGYTF. The DNA for the CDR3 is TGCGCCAGCAGCTCGGGCAGCAACCTCAACTATGGCTACACCTTC.